This TCR beta chain stems from a study of shared clonotypes between healthy human individuals. Looking at the study overall: Three CD4 naive, three CD4 memory, two CD8 naive and one CD8 memory plate were used per donor. Study-level results: Around 5.3% of naive CD4 clonotypes were shared across a few donors.

Measured with immunoSEQ multiplex PCR; TCRdb has only the in-frame clones, and not every one. In the table there are a few million clones, about 92% of which are singletons. A note on this clone: No antigen is known for it.

This TCR derives from a young man in good health. The sample comprised naive CD4+ T cells sorted from blood. Subset given: CD45RA+ positively selected.

The CDR3 bases are TGTGCCAGTAGTTCCACCCCCAGTGCGAGATACAATGAGCAGTTCTTC. Translated: CASSSTPSARYNEQFF. The gene calls are TRBV19 and TRBJ2-1; D ambiguous. Trimming shortened V by 5 bases and J by 4 bases, and 18 bases separated the two germline ends. CDR3 length: 16 residues. CDR1 and CDR2 from the germline V gene are LNHDA and SQIVND (reference sequence).